Each of the 29 T cell receptor beta chains below was sequenced from the same sample in a study of blood T cells in healthy people across ages. It was with a sample-barcoded 5' primer and a J-beta primer mix that a second PCR of about 6 to 12 cycles was run. TCRdb itself ran the 5' RACE reads through MiXCR, one entry per CDR3 protein. The repertoire holds about a million distinct CDR3 sequences, with roughly half as singletons. The specimen was blood. These receptors were taken from a woman aged 55-70 years in good health.

J is TRBJ2-1 and V is TRBV5-1; tentative D call: TRBD2 (5 bases). The CDR3 has 16 residues. Per germline, CDR1 SGHRS and CDR2 YFSETQ. Trimming took off 4 bases at V and 4 bases at J, with 18 bases between the two ends. The CDR3 sequence is CASSLPDERMYNEQFF. CDR3 nucleotide sequence: TGCGCCAGCAGCCTCCCGGACGAGCGGATGTACAATGAGCAGTTCTTC.

CDR3 in DNA: TGTGCCAGCAGCGCCAACAGGGGTGGGGTGCAGTACTTC. Its protein is CASSANRGGVQYF. The chain has TRBV6-6 and TRBJ2-5; TRBD1 aligns across 7 bases. The V gene's germline CDR1 is MNHNY and CDR2 SVGAGI (reference sequence). The CDR3 is 13 amino acids. With 6 bases clipped from V and 11 bases from J, the junction kept 12 bases outside the gene matches.

This clonotype has a handful of counts. CDR3 amino acids: CATSDPTTGTNSYNEQFF. Here the CDR3 DNA reads TGTGCCACCAGTGACCCTACAACAGGGACCAACTCCTACAATGAGCAGTTCTTC. This chain uses TRBV24-1 with TRBJ2-1; the D gene is possibly TRBD1 (6 bases). V lost 4 bases and J lost 0, with 18 bases in between. Per germline, CDR1 KGHDR and CDR2 SFDVKD. The CDR3 is 18 residues long.

The chain carries TRBV28 and TRBJ1-2; TRBD1 matches 9 bases. Trimming at V came to 6 bases and at J to 6 bases, leaving 5 bases not matched to a gene. The V gene's germline CDR1 is MDHEN and CDR2 SYDVKM. The CDR3 totals 13 residues. The CDR3 protein is CASRRTGANGYTF. The CDR3 bases are TGTGCCAGCAGACGGACAGGGGCTAATGGCTACACCTTC.

V and J are TRBV6-1 and TRBJ1-1; maybe TRBD1 (5 bases). V gave up 1 base and J gave up 5 bases, with 11 bases separating them. Germline loops: CDR1 MNHNS, CDR2 SASEGT. The length of the CDR3 is 14 residues. CDR3 nucleotides: TGTGCCAGCAGTGAAGAAAGGGGTGGGACTGAAGCTTTCTTT. Protein sequence: CASSEERGGTEAFF.

This sequence joins TRBV6-4 and TRBJ2-3; D perhaps matches TRBD2 (5 bases). V was pared by 3 bases and J by 3 bases, with 10 bases between. In germline, CDR1 is MRHNA, CDR2 SNTAGT. This CDR3 has 14 amino acids. CDR3 sequence: CASSDGPGTDTQYF. The CDR3 DNA reads TGTGCCAGCAGTGATGGCCCGGGGACAGATACGCAGTATTTT.

This chain uses TRBV28 with TRBJ2-5; D might be TRBD2 (5 bases). Deletions cut 4 bases from V and 0 bases from J, with 18 bases between. There are 17 residues in the CDR3. Germline-derived CDR1 and CDR2 are MDHEN and SYDVKM. The CDR3 sequence: CASSSILKRSDQETQYF. The CDR3 nucleotides are TGTGCCAGCAGTTCTATACTAAAGCGGAGTGACCAAGAGACCCAGTACTTC. Complete variable domain (other parts from reference TRBV28 and TRBJ2-5): DVKVTQSSRYLVKRTGEKVFLECVQDMDHENMFWYRQDPGLGLRLIYFSYDVKMKEKGDIPEGYSVSREKKERFSLILESASTNQTSMYLCASSSILKRSDQETQYFGPGTRLLVL.

V and J are TRBV25-1 and TRBJ2-7, with 15 bases identical to TRBD2. Per the germline V gene, CDR1 is MGHDK and CDR2 is SYGVNS. V was clipped by 6 bases and J by 0 bases; unmatched bases: 9. CDR3 length: 18 amino acids. CDR3 region: CASSPGTSGRTSSYEQYF. The CDR3 nucleotides read TGTGCCAGCAGCCCCGGGACTAGCGGGAGGACGAGCTCCTACGAGCAGTACTTC.

J is TRBJ2-3 and V is TRBV18; D ambiguous. The CDR3 sequence is 13 residues long. CDR1 KGHSH and CDR2 LQKENI come from the germline V gene. The V and J ends lost 3 bases and 2 bases respectively, with 6 bases between them. Here the CDR3 DNA reads TGTGCCAGCTCACCCTTACACACAGATACGCAGTATTTT. It specifies CASSPLHTDTQYF.

The rearrangement joins TRBV28 to TRBJ2-7, with D perhaps matching TRBD1 (5 bases). The CDR3 length is 14 residues. Trimming left V 6 bases short and J 5 bases short, with 17 bases between. Per germline, CDR1 MDHEN and CDR2 SYDVKM. The CDR3 nucleotides are TGTGCCAGCAGAAATACAGGAGCCCCCGACGAGCAGTACTTC. Amino acid sequence: CASRNTGAPDEQYF.

The chain employs TRBV10-3 and TRBJ2-4; D is unresolved. The J call could be wrong; TRBJ2-7 is a better fit for the DNA end. Per germline, CDR1 ENHRY and CDR2 SYGVKD. The CDR3 extends over 11 amino acids. The CDR3 loop is CAAPMAYEQYF. The CDR3 DNA reads as TGTGCCGCTCCCATGGCCTACGAGCAGTACTTC.

The chain carries TRBV28 and TRBJ2-7; no definite D call. Germline V lookup: CDR1 MDHEN, CDR2 SYDVKM. Between the trimmed V and J ends, which lost 1 base and 6 bases, there was a span of 10 bases. The CDR3 has 13 residues. The CDR3 sequence is CASSLLALGEQYF. The CDR3 DNA is TGTGCCAGCAGTTTATTAGCCCTGGGCGAGCAGTACTTC.

This CDR3 is CASSYSRGAQYF. CDR3 sequence (DNA): TGTGCCAGCAGTTACTCGAGAGGTGCGCAGTATTTT. This rearrangement joins TRBV6-8 to TRBJ2-3; no definite D call. V was pared by 0 bases and J by 10 bases, with 8 bases between. There are 12 residues in the CDR3. Germline V gives CDR1 MNHGY, CDR2 SAAAGT.

V usage is TRBV15 and J usage is TRBJ2-1; a weak D match, TRBD2 (6 bases). Germline V gene lookup returns CDR1 LNHNV and CDR2 YYDKDF (reference sequence). Trimming took 1 base from V and 9 from J, leaving 16 bases between them. This CDR3 contains 15 residues. This CDR3 reads CATSRGGGSGGEQFF. CDR3 in DNA: TGTGCCACCAGCAGAGGAGGAGGGAGTGGGGGTGAGCAGTTCTTC. The entire variable domain, with the rest obtained from reference TRBV15 and TRBJ2-1, is as follows: DAMVIQNPRYQVTQFGKPVTLSCSQTLNHNVMYWYQQKSSQAPKLLFHYYDKDFNNEADTPDNFQSRRPNTSFCFLDIRSPGLGDTAMYLCATSRGGGSGGEQFFGPGTRLTVL.

There are a few counts of this clonotype. The genes are TRBV7-2 and TRBJ2-7, with TRBD1 identical over 7 bases. Germline CDR1 reads SGHTA; CDR2 reads FQGNSA. The CDR3 contains 14 residues. V gave up 5 bases and J gave up 7 bases; unmatched junction bases: 11. CDR3 DNA sequence: TGTGCCAGCAGCGAGCACTTGGGACAGTTAGAGCAGTACTTC. This sequence encodes CASSEHLGQLEQYF.

The genes are TRBV28 and TRBJ1-2, with D possibly TRBD1 on 5 matching bases. Per the germline V gene, CDR1 is MDHEN and CDR2 is SYDVKM. Trimming removed 5 bases from V and 5 bases from J, with 9 bases in between. The CDR3 has 12 residues. CDR3 DNA sequence: TGTGCCAGCAGTCCCAGGGTTTATGGCTACACCTTC. As protein: CASSPRVYGYTF.

The J gene is TRBJ1-5, the V gene TRBV20-1; 7 nucleotides line up with TRBD1. Germline assignment: CDR1 DFQATT and CDR2 SNEGSKA (reference sequence). This CDR3 region has 11 residues. Trimming cost V 4 bases and J 10 bases; bases outside gene matches: 4. The CDR3 spells CSATRGGPQHF. The CDR3 DNA is TGCAGTGCTACCAGGGGGGGACCCCAGCATTTT.

This clonotype has a handful of counts. The chain combines TRBV4-1 with TRBJ2-1, with D perhaps matching TRBD1 or TRBD2 (5 bases each). The V end lost 4 bases, the J end lost 1 base, and 17 bases lay between the germline ends. CDR1 is MGHRA, CDR2 YSYEKL, per germline. This CDR3 is 17 amino acids long. CDR3 bases: TGCGCCAGCAGCCCCGGGGTGAGGAGGACATCCTACAATGAGCAGTTCTTC. Amino acids: CASSPGVRRTSYNEQFF.

The gene calls are TRBV27 and TRBJ2-1, with D perhaps TRBD2 (6 bases). The CDR3 loop spans 11 amino acids. V gave up 7 bases and J gave up 10 bases, with 11 bases separating them. CDR1 is MNHEY, CDR2 SMNVEV, per germline (reference sequence). The CDR3 protein is CASKLAHEQFF. The DNA for the CDR3 is TGTGCCAGCAAACTAGCACACGAGCAGTTCTTC.

This rearrangement joins TRBV20-1 to TRBJ2-7; no clear D gene. V was trimmed by 6 bases and J by 7 bases, leaving 22 bases between them. This CDR3 has 14 amino acids. CDR1 and CDR2 (germline): DFQATT, SNEGSKA (reference sequence). The DNA for the CDR3 is TGCAGTGCCTCCAAATCAGGTGTTGGCAATGAGCAGTACTTC. Protein product: CSASKSGVGNEQYF.

This chain's CDR3 is CASSYHRGQGGSPLHF. CDR3 nucleotides: TGTGCCAGCAGTTACCACCGGGGACAGGGAGGATCACCCCTCCACTTT. The gene calls are TRBV6-6 and TRBJ1-6, with 9 bases that match TRBD1. This CDR3 spans 16 amino acids. The germline gives CDR1 MNHNY, CDR2 SVGAGI (reference sequence). V gave up 2 bases and J gave up 10 bases; unmatched junction bases: 9.

This clonotype has a handful of counts. The chain has TRBV12-3 or TRBV12-4 and TRBJ2-5; D possibly uses TRBD1 or TRBD2 (6 bases each). The length of the CDR3 is 15 residues. With 8 bases removed from V and 1 base from J, the gap between germline ends came to 17 bases. The CDR3 DNA reads as TGTGCCAGCTCGGGTTGGGGGGCCCCCCAAGAGACCCAGTACTTC. Protein: CASSGWGAPQETQYF.

V and J are TRBV2 and TRBJ2-5, with TRBD2 matching 10 bases. CDR1 SNHLY and CDR2 FYNNEI come from the germline V gene. This CDR3 has 14 residues. After removal of 3 bases from V and 3 bases from J, the junction contained 1 base not matched to a gene. CDR3 residues: CASSDGLAEETQYF. For the CDR3, the DNA is TGTGCCAGCAGTGACGGACTAGCGGAAGAGACCCAGTACTTC. Full variable domain (rest looked up from reference TRBV2 and TRBJ2-5): EPEVTQTPSHQVTQMGQEVILRCVPISNHLYFYWYRQILGQKVEFLVSFYNNEISEKSEIFDDQFSVERPDGSNFTLKIRSTKLEDSAMYFCASSDGLAEETQYFGPGTRLLVL.

The chain couples TRBV7-2 to TRBJ2-1, with no clear D. V dropped 0 bases and J dropped 9 bases, with 6 bases sitting between them. Germline assignment: CDR1 SGHTA and CDR2 FQGNSA. The CDR3 length is 12 residues. CDR3 in amino acids: CASSLAHREQFF. CDR3 DNA sequence: TGTGCCAGCAGCTTAGCTCACCGTGAGCAGTTCTTC.

The V and J genes are TRBV4-1 and TRBJ2-1; a possible D gene is TRBD2 (6 bases). TRBJ2-7 explains the end of the DNA better; the J call may be wrong. Germline CDR1 and CDR2: MGHRA and YSYEKL. The CDR3 length is 17 residues. The CDR3 protein is CASSQSYGGSSRNEQYF. In DNA form, the CDR3 reads TGCGCCAGCAGCCAGAGTTATGGAGGGAGCTCCCGCAATGAGCAGTACTTC.

V usage is TRBV4-1 and J usage is TRBJ2-5; a weak D match, TRBD2 (5 bases). CDR1 MGHRA and CDR2 YSYEKL come from the germline V gene. V lost 0 bases to trimming and J lost 11 bases, with 16 bases between them. This CDR3 is 14 amino acids long. CDR3 DNA sequence: TGCGCCAGCAGCCAAGATGCGAGTTCGAGGGAGCAGTACTTC. Protein product: CASSQDASSREQYF.

The chain couples TRBV10-3 to TRBJ2-2; the D is unclear. V lost 3 bases and J 9 bases, leaving 23 bases between the germline ends. The CDR3 extends over 17 amino acids. Germline V gives CDR1 ENHRY, CDR2 SYGVKD. The CDR3: CAISDLSRALAARELFF. The CDR3 DNA is TGTGCCATCAGTGATTTATCACGGGCCCTGGCAGCGCGGGAGCTGTTTTTT.

The genes are TRBV28 and TRBJ2-7; D is unclear. The germline V gene encodes CDR1 MDHEN and CDR2 SYDVKM. There are 12 residues in the CDR3. Trimming removed 7 bases from V and 5 bases from J, with 12 bases in between. The CDR3 DNA is TGTGCCAGCAACCCGAGGTCGGACGAGCAGTACTTC. Residues: CASNPRSDEQYF.

The CDR3 reads CASSLIADTYEQYF. DNA for the CDR3: TGTGCCAGCAGCCTTATAGCGGATACCTACGAGCAGTACTTC. The chain links TRBV7-6 to TRBJ2-5, with a weak D call TRBD2 (6 bases). The J call may be faulty, since TRBJ2-7 better matches the DNA end. This CDR3 contains 14 residues. Germline CDR1 is SGHVS and CDR2 is FNYEAQ.